This TCR beta chain came from a study of Ad26.COV2.S vaccination and SARS-CoV-2 variants. Study-wide background: The Ad26.COV2.S arm of the COV1001 trial was where the donor was placed. Participants got Ad26.COV2.S intramuscularly, once or twice 56 days apart. General observations from the study: After vaccination, substantial breadth of spike-specific CD8+ and CD4+ responses was reported.

Per germline, CDR1 SGHNT and CDR2 YYREEE (reference sequence). This CDR3 has 13 residues. Trimming at V came to 4 bases and at J to 6 bases, leaving 4 bases not matched to a gene. Specified treatment: roughly 20 received Ad26.COV2.S at low or high dose, single or two shots; five or six received placebo; per-sample allocation not given. The study sampled participants on day 63 after the first vaccine or placebo injection. The shot given was an Ad26 vector that makes Wuhan-strain SARS-CoV-2 spike. Concerning this clone: Its antigen is as yet unknown.

Generated by immunoSEQ multiplex PCR, the TCRdb table keeps only in-frame clones and is missing some. The top ten hold about 2.1% of the sample, which has approximately 300,000 clones, 85% seen once. The sequence derives from a person aged 18-60 years who received the Ad26.COV2.S COVID-19 vaccine or a placebo. The sequencing used peripheral blood, collected in a trial of Ad26.COV2.S vaccine versus placebo. The chain carries TRBV5-4 and TRBJ1-1, with 9 bases that match TRBD1. CDR3 sequence reads: CASSATGGAEAFF. CDR3 nucleotide sequence: TGTGCCAGCAGCGCTACAGGGGGCGCTGAAGCTTTCTTT.